These 30 T cell receptor beta chains came from one sample sequenced in a study of radiotherapy plus CTLA-4 blockade in lung cancer. Profiling relied on immunoSEQ multiplex PCR, and the TCRdb table lists in-frame clones only, not all of them. The sample gives 65,000 to 70,000 clones, 79% of which show up once; 8% to 10% is in the top ten. This sample comprised peripheral blood, obtained from a patient treated with radiotherapy plus ipilimumab. The receptors here all came from a human donor with non-small cell lung cancer who had a complete response to radiotherapy plus ipilimumab.

This clone was detected a few times. This rearrangement joins TRBV19 to TRBJ2-2; possibly TRBD2 for D (5 bases). Trimming cost V 10 bases and J 5 bases, with 14 bases left between them. Germline values: CDR1 LNHDA, CDR2 SQIVND (reference sequence). This CDR3 spans 13 amino acids. CDR3 DNA: TGTGCCACCCAGATGACGGGAACCGGGGAGCTGTTTTTT. Its protein is CATQMTGTGELFF.

The V gene is TRBV25-1, the J gene TRBJ1-1, with D maybe TRBD1 (5 bases). The germline gives CDR1 MGHDK, CDR2 SYGVNS. The length of the CDR3 is 15 residues. The germline V and J ends were trimmed by 2 bases and 4 bases, with 14 bases remaining between them. In nucleotides, the CDR3 is TGTGCCAGCAGTGAAGCAGGGAGTGAGGGCACTGAAGCTTTCTTT. Protein product: CASSEAGSEGTEAFF.

V usage is TRBV6-6 and J usage is TRBJ1-3, with D maybe TRBD1 (6 bases). CDR1 is MNHNY and CDR2 is SVGAGI in the germline V gene (reference sequence). Trimming removed 7 bases at V and 4 bases at J, with 14 bases between. The CDR3 totals 14 residues. In DNA form, the CDR3 reads TGTGCCAGCACCATGGGGGCGGCCGGAAACACCATATATTTT. It codes for CASTMGAAGNTIYF.

There are a few counts of this clone. The chain employs TRBV10-3 and TRBJ1-1; no clear D. Deletions cut 6 bases from V and 4 bases from J, with 6 bases between. In germline, CDR1 is ENHRY, CDR2 SYGVKD. The CDR3 is 11 residues long. The CDR3, as DNA: TGTGCCATCAGGGGCGGCACTGAAGCTTTCTTT. Translation: CAIRGGTEAFF.

This chain joins TRBV5-1 and TRBJ1-1; 8 bases agree with TRBD1. Germline V CDR1 and CDR2: SGHRS, YFSETQ. The CDR3 sequence is 16 residues long. V shed 4 bases, J shed 5 bases, and the junction held 13 bases outside the gene matches. The CDR3 nucleotides are TGCGCCAGCAGCCCCCCCGGCGGACAGGGAGGGACTGAAGCTTTCTTT. This sequence encodes CASSPPGGQGGTEAFF. The whole variable domain, filled in from reference TRBV5-1 and TRBJ1-1, reads KAGVTQTPRYLIKTRGQQVTLSCSPISGHRSVSWYQQTPGQGLQFLFEYFSETQRNKGNFPGRFSGRQFSNSRSEMNVSTLELGDSALYLCASSPPGGQGGTEAFFGQGTRLTVV.

This chain connects TRBV19 to TRBJ1-1; tentatively, D is TRBD1 (6 bases). The CDR3 runs to 18 residues. Germline CDR1 reads LNHDA; CDR2 reads SQIVND (reference sequence). V was shortened by 5 bases and J by 0 bases, with 22 bases between the two germline ends. CDR3 coding DNA: TGTGCCAGTAGTGCCCTGGTGGCAGGGGCCAGCATGAACACTGAAGCTTTCTTT. Translated: CASSALVAGASMNTEAFF.

The J gene is TRBJ2-6, the V gene TRBV5-6; 8 nucleotides agree with TRBD1. The germline gives CDR1 SGHDT, CDR2 YYEEEE. The CDR3 consists of 16 residues. Trimming removed 0 bases from V and 1 base from J; junction bases left unmatched: 0. The CDR3 reads CASSLDRGSGANVLTF. The DNA of the CDR3 is TGTGCCAGCAGCTTGGACAGGGGGTCTGGGGCCAACGTCCTGACTTTC.

This clone was counted once. The chain combines TRBV7-6 with TRBJ1-2, with a weak D call TRBD1 (5 bases). The CDR3 covers 14 residues. Germline loops: CDR1 SGHVS, CDR2 FNYEAQ. V lost 2 bases to trimming and J lost 8 bases, with 15 bases between them. The DNA for the CDR3 is TGTGCCAGCAGCTTAATCGGGGCCGGGGGGGGCTACACCTTC. As protein: CASSLIGAGGGYTF.

This clone was picked up a small number of times. The chain links TRBV5-1 to TRBJ1-3, with D possibly matching TRBD1 (5 bases). The CDR3 runs 17 residues. Germline CDR1 and CDR2: SGHRS and YFSETQ. Trimming pared 0 bases from V and 2 bases from J, leaving 15 bases between. The CDR3 DNA is TGCGCCAGCAGCTTGGTTGCTTTTCGGGGGACTGGAAACACCATATATTTT. Translation: CASSLVAFRGTGNTIYF. Supplemented by reference TRBV5-1 and TRBJ1-3, the full variable domain reads KAGVTQTPRYLIKTRGQQVTLSCSPISGHRSVSWYQQTPGQGLQFLFEYFSETQRNKGNFPGRFSGRQFSNSRSEMNVSTLELGDSALYLCASSLVAFRGTGNTIYFGEGSWLTVV.

This chain links TRBV7-8 with TRBJ1-3; no reliable D call. CDR3 length: 13 amino acids. Germline-derived CDR1 and CDR2 are SGHVS and FQNEAQ. The ends were cut back, 3 bases at V and 0 bases at J, with 3 bases in the middle. CDR3 residues: CASSFGSGNTIYF. For the CDR3, the DNA is TGTGCCAGCAGCTTCGGCTCTGGAAACACCATATATTTT.

With respect to this clone: Additional DNA sequences in this sample encode the identical CDR3. The rearrangement links TRBV7-9 to TRBJ2-4; 9 nucleotides align to TRBD2. Germline V gene sequence: CDR1 SEHNR, CDR2 FQNEAQ (reference sequence). This CDR3 is built from 15 residues. V shed 7 bases, J shed 1 base, and the junction held 5 bases outside the gene matches. The CDR3 DNA reads as TGTGCCAGCAACGAGGCGGGGGGGGCCAAAAACATTCAGTACTTC. Translating it yields CASNEAGGAKNIQYF.

This chain joins TRBV2 and TRBJ2-7; D is ambiguous. Germline V lookup: CDR1 SNHLY, CDR2 FYNNEI. Trimming pared 7 bases from V and 4 bases from J, leaving 14 bases between. This CDR3 comprises 13 residues. This CDR3 reads CASTEDSRYEQYV. CDR3 sequence (DNA): TGTGCCAGCACCGAAGACTCGCGATACGAGCAGTACGTC.

The V call is TRBV30, the J call TRBJ2-2; 9 positions agree with TRBD2. There are 15 residues in the CDR3. CDR1 is GTSNPN, CDR2 SVGIG, per germline (reference sequence). The J segment lost 3 bases and the V segment lost 4 bases, leaving 6 bases of the junction unmatched. CDR3 sequence (DNA): TGTGCCTGGATTGCGGGGGGGCCGGACACCGGGGAGCTGTTTTTT. Protein sequence: CAWIAGGPDTGELFF.

The chain joins TRBV27 to TRBJ1-1, with D tentatively TRBD1 (5 bases). V was clipped by 5 bases and J by 1 base, with 14 bases between them. The CDR3 is made up of 15 amino acids. Germline CDR1 MNHEY, CDR2 SMNVEV (reference sequence). The CDR3 nucleotides read TGTGCCAGCAGTCCGGCAGACAGACGGAACACTGAAGCTTTCTTT. This translates into CASSPADRRNTEAFF.

The CDR3 sequence is CASSWGPTRALTVGLTDTQYF. Written as DNA, the CDR3 is TGCGCCAGCAGCTGGGGGCCCACGAGGGCGTTAACAGTGGGCCTCACAGATACGCAGTATTTT. V gene TRBV5-1 combines with J gene TRBJ2-3; TRBD1 is a possible D gene (6 bases). Germline CDR1 and CDR2: SGHRS and YFSETQ. The CDR3 covers 21 residues. V was trimmed by 3 bases and J by 2 bases, leaving 31 bases between them.

As to this clone: Different DNA sequences within this sample yield the same CDR3. The chain recombines TRBV19 with TRBJ2-5; 8 nucleotides agree with TRBD1. V lost 6 bases and J lost 5; bases outside the gene matches: 5. Germline CDR1 reads LNHDA; CDR2 reads SQIVND (reference sequence). The CDR3 has 13 residues. CDR3 sequence: CASSGQGGETQYF. DNA of the CDR3: TGTGCCAGTAGCGGACAGGGCGGGGAGACCCAGTACTTC.

The J gene is TRBJ1-2, the V gene TRBV30, with TRBD1 as a possible D gene (5 bases). Trimming took 2 bases from V and 5 from J, leaving 21 bases between them. This CDR3 has 16 amino acids. In germline, CDR1 is GTSNPN, CDR2 SVGIG (reference sequence). The CDR3 region has the DNA TGTGCCTGGAGTCAGGGATGGGTAGGGATTGAGTATGGCTACACCTTC. It codes for CAWSQGWVGIEYGYTF.

The V gene is TRBV19, the J gene TRBJ1-2; perhaps TRBD1 as D (5 bases). CDR3 length: 14 amino acids. The ends were cut back, 6 bases at V and 5 bases at J, with 16 bases in the middle. Germline assignment: CDR1 LNHDA and CDR2 SQIVND (reference sequence). The CDR3 sequence is CASSSTTDLYGYTF. Written as DNA, the CDR3 is TGTGCCAGTAGCTCCACGACAGACCTTTATGGCTACACCTTC.

The V and J genes are TRBV30 and TRBJ1-1; no firm D call. This CDR3 is built from 15 residues. V dropped 4 bases and J dropped 5 bases, with 20 bases sitting between them. The germline V gene has CDR1 GTSNPN and CDR2 SVGIG (reference sequence). The CDR3 DNA is TGTGCCTGGACCACTTCGTTGGGCCGACGAACTGAAGCTTTCTTT. It yields the protein CAWTTSLGRRTEAFF.

This clone was seen a single time. J is TRBJ1-1 and V is TRBV5-1; a weak D match, TRBD1 (5 bases). V dropped 4 bases and J dropped 7 bases, with 20 bases sitting between them. This CDR3 spans 15 amino acids. Germline V CDR1 and CDR2: SGHRS, YFSETQ. The CDR3 here is CASSLPTGTGFEAFF. CDR3 nucleotides: TGCGCCAGCAGCCTACCCACCGGGACGGGATTTGAAGCTTTCTTT.

The V and J genes are TRBV6-5 and TRBJ1-1; 9 positions agree with TRBD1. This CDR3 region has 14 residues. Per germline, CDR1 MNHEY and CDR2 SVGAGI. The trim removed 7 bases at V and 4 bases at J, leaving 7 bases unmatched. CDR3 sequence reads: CASNLQGAGTEAFF. Written as DNA, the CDR3 is TGTGCCAGCAATCTACAGGGGGCGGGCACTGAAGCTTTCTTT.

This chain joins TRBV2 and TRBJ1-2, with D possibly being TRBD1 (5 bases). This CDR3 has 11 residues. Trimming removed 7 bases at V and 4 bases at J, with 7 bases between. Germline V gene sequence: CDR1 SNHLY, CDR2 FYNNEI. CDR3 nucleotides: TGTGCCAGCACCGACAGCTATGGCTACACCTTC. Residues: CASTDSYGYTF.

The chain joins TRBV5-4 to TRBJ1-2; D is uncertain. The V end was cut by 3 bases, the J end by 4 bases, with 10 bases between. The CDR3 covers 13 residues. Germline V CDR1 and CDR2: SGHNT, YYREEE (reference sequence). CDR3 nucleotide sequence: TGTGCCAGCAGCTCCGGGGTGTTCTATGGCTACACCTTC. Protein product: CASSSGVFYGYTF.

This clone was recorded a few times. The rearrangement joins TRBV5-4 to TRBJ1-5, with D unresolved. V was clipped by 0 bases and J by 7 bases, with 11 bases between them. This CDR3 has 14 amino acids. Germline CDR1 reads SGHNT; CDR2 reads YYREEE (reference sequence). The CDR3 protein is CASSLAGEQQPQHF. CDR3 coding DNA: TGTGCCAGCAGCTTGGCCGGTGAACAGCAGCCCCAGCATTTT.

The chain recombines TRBV11-3 with TRBJ2-7; D not resolved. Germline V gene lookup returns CDR1 SGHNT and CDR2 YENEEA. This CDR3 comprises 14 residues. V was cut by 1 base and J by 2 bases, with 9 bases left in between. This CDR3 reads CASSLAYGPYEQYF. The CDR3 DNA is TGTGCCAGCAGCTTAGCCTACGGCCCCTACGAGCAGTACTTC.

CDR3 region: CASSPRTRVTGELFF. The CDR3 DNA reads as TGTGCCAGCAGCCCACGGACTAGGGTCACCGGGGAGCTGTTTTTT. V usage is TRBV7-2 and J usage is TRBJ2-2, with TRBD2 identical over 7 bases. The CDR3 covers 15 residues. In germline, CDR1 is SGHTA, CDR2 FQGNSA. Unmatched junction bases numbered 7, after V lost 5 bases and J lost 4 bases.

This clone occurred a few times. V and J are TRBV4-3 and TRBJ2-1; D could derive from TRBD1 or TRBD2 (5 bases each). The CDR3 is made up of 17 amino acids. Trimming cost V 1 base and J 1 base, with 14 bases left between them. Germline V lookup: CDR1 LGHNA, CDR2 YSLEER. The CDR3 loop reads CASSQVMRGRSYNEQFF. The CDR3 coding sequence is TGCGCCAGCAGCCAAGTTATGAGGGGCCGGTCCTACAATGAGCAGTTCTTC.

The rearrangement uses TRBV2 and TRBJ2-5, with D unclear. The CDR3 totals 12 residues. Germline lookup yields CDR1 SNHLY and CDR2 FYNNEI. Trimming cost V 4 bases and J 3 bases, with 6 bases left between them. CDR3 in amino acids: CASSVREETQYF. CDR3 nucleotide sequence: TGTGCCAGCAGTGTACGGGAAGAGACCCAGTACTTC.

V is TRBV2 and J is TRBJ2-7; 10 nucleotides agree with TRBD2. The CDR3 has 18 residues. Germline trimming cut 6 bases from V and 0 bases from J; bases unmatched to any gene: 14. Germline V gene sequence: CDR1 SNHLY, CDR2 FYNNEI. The CDR3: CASRGRSLAGLLSYEQYV. In nucleotides, the CDR3 is TGTGCCAGCAGGGGAAGGTCACTAGCGGGACTCCTCTCCTACGAGCAGTACGTC.

The rearrangement uses TRBV23-1 and TRBJ2-7; 7 bases fit TRBD1. TRBV23-1 has ORF status, its function being uncertain. The CDR3 is 15 residues long. With V trimmed by 1 base and J by 3 bases, 6 bases remained unmatched. DNA for the CDR3: TGCGCCAGCAGTCAATACGACAGGGACCTCTACGAGCAGTACTTC. It translates to CASSQYDRDLYEQYF.